These 2 T cell receptor beta chains share one sample of origin, sequenced in a study of T cell responses to AZD1222 COVID-19 vaccine. Using immunoSEQ multiplex PCR, the repertoire was profiled, and TCRdb retains in-frame clones only, with some absent. This sample has approximately 150,000 clones; about 90% occur once, and the top ten carry approximately 2%. Sequencing was performed on peripheral blood, taken on day 0 of AZD1222 vaccination. These receptors were collected from an adult in good health.

The chain is built from TRBV27 and TRBJ2-5; 7 nucleotides align to TRBD2. V was clipped by 3 bases and J by 7 bases; unmatched bases: 5. Germline V gene data show CDR1 as MNHEY and CDR2 as SMNVEV (reference sequence). The CDR3 is 13 amino acids. CDR3 DNA: TGTGCCAGCAGTTTGACCCCGGGGGGGACCCAGTACTTC. This gives the protein CASSLTPGGTQYF.

V and J are TRBV12-3 or TRBV12-4 and TRBJ1-1; D is perhaps TRBD1 (5 bases). V lost 6 bases, J lost 10 bases, and 18 bases lay in between. The CDR3 has 13 residues. The CDR3, as DNA: TGTGCCAGCAGACTAGGAGGGATCGGGGGAGCTTTCTTT. Protein sequence: CASRLGGIGGAFF.